The 30 T cell receptor beta chains in this list originate from one sample, sequenced in a study of cytomegalovirus exposure and HLA in healthy donors. Use of 60 Vbeta and 13 Jbeta primers characterized the PCR. This table comes from immunoSEQ multiplex PCR, and its TCRdb copy is limited to in-frame clones, with some not included. The profile shows about 200,000 clones, roughly 80% of them singletons. The sequenced material came from PBMCs. The receptors derive from a young woman in good health and CMV-seronegative.

In this sample, this clone turned up a few times. This rearrangement joins TRBV5-1 to TRBJ2-7; no reliable D call. Trimming cost V 1 base and J 1 base, with 9 bases left between them. This CDR3 region has 14 residues. CDR1 and CDR2 from the germline V gene are SGHRS and YFSETQ. The DNA for the CDR3 is TGCGCCAGCAGCTTGTCCGACTCTTCCTACGAGCAGTACTTC. Its protein product is CASSLSDSSYEQYF.

The chain carries TRBV28 and TRBJ1-1; D may be TRBD1 (6 bases). Germline CDR1 and CDR2: MDHEN and SYDVKM. The length of the CDR3 is 13 residues. Trimming cost V 5 bases and J 7 bases, with 14 bases left between them. The CDR3 coding sequence is TGTGCCAGCAGTCCCCGGGACAAGCATGAAGCTTTCTTT. Protein sequence: CASSPRDKHEAFF.

This chain connects TRBV11-3 to TRBJ2-2, with 8 bases aligning to TRBD1. After removal of 3 bases from V and 9 bases from J, the junction contained 6 bases not matched to a gene. The CDR3 has 14 amino acids. CDR1 and CDR2 from the germline V gene are SGHNT and YENEEA. The CDR3: CASSFSRGRRELFF. DNA for the CDR3: TGTGCCAGCAGCTTCTCCAGGGGGCGAAGGGAGCTGTTTTTT.

Points on this clone: A read error may account for a junction end that differs from germline. This sequence joins TRBV7-9 and TRBJ2-1; 7 bases are shared with TRBD2. The CDR3 extends over 12 amino acids. CDR1 SEHNR and CDR2 FQNEAQ come from the germline V gene (reference sequence). The CDR3 loop reads CSSSYPGLPQFF. CDR3 bases: TGTTCCAGCAGCTATCCGGGACTACCGCAGTTCTTC.

The chain joins TRBV7-2 to TRBJ2-1, with TRBD2 matching 8 bases. Germline CDR1 and CDR2: SGHTA and FQGNSA. The CDR3 is made up of 15 amino acids. V gave up 5 bases and J gave up 6 bases; unmatched junction bases: 9. CDR3: CASSRVVTSGNEQFF. The DNA for the CDR3 is TGTGCCAGCAGCCGGGTGGTTACTAGCGGCAATGAGCAGTTCTTC.

The gene calls are TRBV7-2 and TRBJ2-1; possibly TRBD2 for D (5 bases). Germline CDR1 reads SGHTA; CDR2 reads FQGNSA. V dropped 1 base and J dropped 8 bases, with 15 bases sitting between them. CDR3 size: 15 residues. As DNA, the CDR3 is TGTGCCAGCAGCTTAGTGGTGGGAGAGGACGATGAGCAGTTCTTC. Residues: CASSLVVGEDDEQFF.

As to this clone: The junction and the germline gene differ at one end; a read error may be behind it. V gene TRBV6-5 combines with J gene TRBJ1-1; 9 bases match TRBD1. The CDR3 extends over 15 amino acids. Germline V gene sequence: CDR1 MNHEY, CDR2 SVGAGI. CDR3 sequence reads: CAGRAGTGQSTEAFF. The CDR3, as DNA: TGTGCCGGCAGGGCCGGGACAGGGCAGAGCACTGAAGCTTTCTTT.

V and J are TRBV19 and TRBJ2-1; TRBD2 matches at 10 bases. CDR3 length equals 17 residues. Germline loops: CDR1 LNHDA, CDR2 SQIVND (reference sequence). Germline trimming cut 5 bases from V and 4 bases from J; bases unmatched to any gene: 11. The CDR3 sequence: CASSRSSGSLPYNEQFF. The DNA for the CDR3 is TGTGCCAGTAGTCGGTCTAGCGGGAGCCTACCGTACAATGAGCAGTTCTTC.

This chain connects TRBV2 to TRBJ2-7; TRBD2 matches 7 bases. J lost 4 bases, V lost 7 bases, and 7 bases had no gene match. This CDR3 comprises 13 residues. Per the germline V gene, CDR1 is SNHLY and CDR2 is FYNNEI. In DNA, the CDR3 is TGTGCCAGCACTAGCGGAGCCGGATACGAGCAGTACTTC. It yields the protein CASTSGAGYEQYF. The complete variable domain, with remaining parts taken from reference TRBV2 and TRBJ2-7, reads EPEVTQTPSHQVTQMGQEVILRCVPISNHLYFYWYRQILGQKVEFLVSFYNNEISEKSEIFDDQFSVERPDGSNFTLKIRSTKLEDSAMYFCASTSGAGYEQYFGPGTRLTVT.

This clone was observed a handful of times. The chain employs TRBV28 and TRBJ2-2; tentatively, D is TRBD1 (6 bases). Trimming shortened V by 6 bases and J by 2 bases, and 13 bases separated the two germline ends. The CDR3 spans 15 residues. Germline V gene sequence: CDR1 MDHEN, CDR2 SYDVKM. CDR3 region: CASSSGVVNTGELFF. In DNA form, the CDR3 reads TGTGCCAGCAGCTCAGGGGTCGTCAACACCGGGGAGCTGTTTTTT.

V gene TRBV19 combines with J gene TRBJ1-1; D may be TRBD1 (5 bases). The CDR3 length is 16 residues. CDR1 and CDR2 from the germline V gene are LNHDA and SQIVND (reference sequence). The ends were cut back, 2 bases at V and 4 bases at J, with 17 bases in the middle. The CDR3, as DNA: TGTGCCAGTAGTATACTGGGCGGGGGAGGGGTCACTGAAGCTTTCTTT. Its translation: CASSILGGGGVTEAFF.

In its sample, this clone was seen once. This chain uses TRBV9 with TRBJ2-3, with unresolved D. Germline V CDR1 and CDR2: SGDLS, YYNGEE. The CDR3 is 17 residues long. Between the trimmed V and J ends, which lost 3 bases and 0 bases, there was a span of 17 bases. CDR3 residues: CASSATEVSLSTDTQYF. The CDR3 nucleotides read TGTGCCAGCAGCGCCACAGAAGTATCACTCAGCACAGATACGCAGTATTTT.

This clone was counted once. This rearrangement joins TRBV11-2 to TRBJ1-1; D remains unclear. CDR3 length: 15 amino acids. Germline CDR1 and CDR2: SGHAT and FQNNGV. Trimming removed 5 bases at V and 3 bases at J, with 16 bases between. The CDR3 DNA reads TGTGCCAGCAGCCCTCGGGGAAGGGAGCACACTGAAGCTTTCTTT. Translating it yields CASSPRGREHTEAFF. Based on the CDR3 plus reference TRBV11-2 and TRBJ1-1, the full variable domain is EAGVAQSPRYKIIEKRQSVAFWCNPISGHATLYWYQQILGQGPKLLIQFQNNGVVDDSQLPKDRFSAERLKGVDSTLKIQPAKLEDSAVYLCASSPRGREHTEAFFGQGTRLTVV.

The rearrangement joins TRBV4-3 to TRBJ1-2, with D uncertain. Trimming shortened V by 0 bases and J by 4 bases, and 12 bases separated the two germline ends. The CDR3 has 15 amino acids. Germline CDR1 and CDR2: LGHNA and YSLEER. Written as DNA, the CDR3 is TGCGCCAGCAGCCAAGACGACACGGGGAGCTATGGCTACACCTTC. Its translation: CASSQDDTGSYGYTF.

CDR3 region: CASSPDPGQGQLGNTIYF. The DNA of the CDR3 is TGCGCCAGCAGCCCGGACCCGGGACAGGGCCAACTTGGAAACACCATATATTTT. The chain combines TRBV5-1 with TRBJ1-3; 9 bases are a match to TRBD1. This CDR3 contains 18 residues. Germline V gene data show CDR1 as SGHRS and CDR2 as YFSETQ. V was clipped by 4 bases and J by 3 bases; unmatched bases: 14.

The chain joins TRBV30 to TRBJ1-4, with D maybe TRBD1 (6 bases). The germline V gene encodes CDR1 GTSNPN and CDR2 SVGIG (reference sequence). This CDR3 contains 13 residues. V was trimmed by 4 bases and J by 5 bases, leaving 11 bases between them. This CDR3 reads CAWTGQLNEKLFF. The DNA of the CDR3 is TGTGCCTGGACCGGACAGCTAAATGAAAAACTGTTTTTT.

The chain uses TRBV19 and TRBJ2-7; 8 bases fit TRBD1. CDR1 and CDR2 (germline): LNHDA, SQIVND (reference sequence). The J segment lost 5 bases and the V segment lost 5 bases, leaving 11 bases of the junction unmatched. The CDR3 has 15 amino acids. Here the CDR3 DNA reads TGTGCCAGTAGTCCAAGACAGGGGATGTTCGACGAGCAGTACTTC. This encodes CASSPRQGMFDEQYF.

This chain uses TRBV7-8 with TRBJ2-3; D remains ambiguous. Germline V gene lookup returns CDR1 SGHVS and CDR2 FQNEAQ. The CDR3 loop spans 19 amino acids. The V gene lost 5 bases and the J gene lost 2 bases, with 26 bases spanning the gap. CDR3 in DNA: TGTGCCAGCAGCCTCGATGCCAGTCACTACGGATCATACACAGATACGCAGTATTTT. Protein: CASSLDASHYGSYTDTQYF.

The rearrangement joins TRBV4-1 to TRBJ2-5; 8 nucleotides align to TRBD1. The junction had 8 bases not matched to a gene; V was cut back by 3 bases and J by 5 bases. There are 15 residues in the CDR3. Per the germline V gene, CDR1 is MGHRA and CDR2 is YSYEKL. CDR3 sequence reads: CASSQVQGARETQYF. CDR3 nucleotides: TGCGCCAGCAGCCAGGTTCAGGGGGCTAGGGAGACCCAGTACTTC.

The chain employs TRBV30 and TRBJ2-3, with D unresolved. From germline, CDR1 is GTSNPN and CDR2 SVGIG (reference sequence). V shed 5 bases and J shed 6 bases, with 12 bases lying between them. This CDR3 has 12 residues. CDR3 sequence reads: CAWAEGGDTQYF. DNA of the CDR3: TGTGCCTGGGCCGAAGGCGGTGATACGCAGTATTTT.

V gene TRBV19 combines with J gene TRBJ1-5, with TRBD1 identical over 9 bases. The J segment lost 4 bases and the V segment lost 7 bases, leaving 8 bases of the junction unmatched. Germline-derived CDR1 and CDR2 are LNHDA and SQIVND (reference sequence). The CDR3 is 15 residues long. Written as DNA, the CDR3 is TGTGCCAGTAACCGAGGACAGGGGTTTAATCAGCCCCAGCATTTT. It specifies CASNRGQGFNQPQHF.

This CDR3 reads CASSSAGSSSYEQYF. DNA of the CDR3: TGTGCCAGCAGCTCGGCGGGCAGTAGCTCCTACGAGCAGTACTTC. The V gene is TRBV7-2, the J gene TRBJ2-7; the D gene is possibly TRBD2 (5 bases). The ends were cut back, 4 bases at V and 0 bases at J, with 13 bases in the middle. Germline V gene lookup returns CDR1 SGHTA and CDR2 FQGNSA. The CDR3 extends over 15 amino acids.

The rearrangement joins TRBV19 to TRBJ2-5, with 8 positions matching TRBD2. The V segment lost 5 bases and the J segment 5 bases; nucleotides outside the gene matches: 10. The CDR3 is 15 residues long. Germline values: CDR1 LNHDA, CDR2 SQIVND (reference sequence). The CDR3 region is CASSLISGGPETQYF. Here the CDR3 DNA reads TGTGCCAGTAGTCTAATCTCGGGGGGGCCGGAGACCCAGTACTTC.

The rearrangement links TRBV18 to TRBJ1-4; 7 bases are shared with TRBD1. V gave up 2 bases and J gave up 13 bases; unmatched junction bases: 7. The germline gives CDR1 KGHSH, CDR2 LQKENI. The CDR3 extends over 13 amino acids. CDR3 protein: CASSPTGTVALFF. DNA for the CDR3: TGTGCCAGCTCACCAACAGGGACAGTTGCACTGTTTTTT.

The sample holds one count of this clone. V and J are TRBV6-5 and TRBJ1-4, with TRBD1 matching 7 bases. The CDR3 contains 14 residues. Germline CDR1 and CDR2: MNHEY and SVGAGI. Unmatched junction bases numbered 5, after V lost 2 bases and J lost 8 bases. The CDR3 DNA reads as TGTGCCAGCAGTTACACAGGGGTGAGGGAAAAACTGTTTTTT. Its protein is CASSYTGVREKLFF.

This clone was recorded once. The genes are TRBV19 and TRBJ2-3; 11 bases map to TRBD2. Trimming cost V 4 bases and J 0 bases; bases outside gene matches: 15. Germline CDR1 is LNHDA and CDR2 is SQIVND (reference sequence). The CDR3 length is 20 residues. The CDR3 DNA reads as TGTGCCAGTAGTAAGCCCGCTAGCGGGAGGAGTGAGCCTAGCACAGATACGCAGTATTTT. This gives the protein CASSKPASGRSEPSTDTQYF.

Only a few counts were recorded for this clone. CDR3 sequence: CASSQNLGLAQYNEQFF. The CDR3 DNA sequence: TGCGCCAGCAGCCAAAACTTAGGACTAGCGCAGTACAATGAGCAGTTCTTC. The chain joins TRBV4-3 to TRBJ2-1; 9 nucleotides align to TRBD2. The V gene's germline CDR1 is LGHNA and CDR2 YSLEER. J lost 4 bases, V lost 2 bases, and 9 bases had no gene match. CDR3 size: 17 residues.

The chain links TRBV19 to TRBJ1-2, with 8 bases aligning to TRBD1. V shed 6 bases and J 4 bases; nucleotides not matched to a gene: 7. This CDR3 is built from 14 residues. Germline CDR1 is LNHDA and CDR2 is SQIVND (reference sequence). In DNA, the CDR3 is TGTGCCAGTAGCCCTTCGACAGGGGCCTATGGCTACACCTTC. As protein: CASSPSTGAYGYTF.

In nucleotides, the CDR3 is TGTGCCAGCAAACCGGGACTAGCGATCCCCGGGGAGCTGTTTTTT. Translating it yields CASKPGLAIPGELFF. V and J are TRBV27 and TRBJ2-2, with 10 bases matching TRBD2. Germline V gene data show CDR1 as MNHEY and CDR2 as SMNVEV (reference sequence). The CDR3 has 15 amino acids. The ends lost 7 bases at V and 6 bases at J; junction bases unmatched: 8.

This clone has a single count. The V call is TRBV6-5, the J call TRBJ2-7, with TRBD1 matching 7 bases. CDR1 is MNHEY, CDR2 SVGAGI, per germline. J was trimmed by 3 bases and V by 5 bases; bases with no gene match: 7. This CDR3 has 14 amino acids. CDR3 protein: CASSAGTESYEQYV. The CDR3 region has the DNA TGTGCCAGCAGTGCCGGGACAGAGAGCTACGAGCAGTACGTC.